Listed below are T cell receptor beta chains from one sample, sequenced in a study of neoadjuvant anti-PD-1 for oral cavity cancer. The table came from immunoSEQ multiplex PCR; TCRdb's copy has only in-frame clones and leaves some out. The data contain more than 20,000 clones, roughly a quarter of them seen just once; the ten biggest clones take up more than 15%. The sequenced sample was tumor tissue, obtained after nivolumab (anti-PD-1) treatment. These receptors were collected from a person aged 40-85 years with oral cavity squamous cell carcinoma. CDR3s include the opening cysteine and the closing phenylalanine or tryptophan. Fields, in order: D gene, V gene, CDR3 length, J gene, clone size, CDR3 DNA, CDR3 protein. A D gene is named only where the DNA matches it firmly. Rows may omit the clone size; those that give it use once, few, many or a size class.

d_call: TRBD1
v_call: TRBV2
cdr3_length: 14
j_call: TRBJ1-2
clone_size: NA
cdr3_nt: TGTGCCAGCACCGCCGTGGGCAGGGGGGTAGGCTACACCTTC
cdr3_aa: CASTAVGRGVGYTF

d_call: NA
v_call: TRBV6-6
cdr3_length: 15
j_call: TRBJ2-7
clone_size: NA
cdr3_nt: TGTGCCAGCAGCCTAGGGGGGGTTGTTGGCGACGAGCAGTACTTC
cdr3_aa: CASSLGGVVGDEQYF

d_call: TRBD2
v_call: TRBV11-2
cdr3_length: 15
j_call: TRBJ2-1
clone_size: NA
cdr3_nt: TGTGCCAGCAGTTTTAGCGGGTACTCCTACAATGAGCAGTTCTTC
cdr3_aa: CASSFSGYSYNEQFF

d_call: NA
v_call: TRBV2
cdr3_length: 15
j_call: TRBJ2-7
clone_size: few
cdr3_nt: TGTGCCAGCAGCTGGGGACCACTTGTCTCCTACGAGCAGTACTTC
cdr3_aa: CASSWGPLVSYEQYF

d_call: TRBD1
v_call: TRBV5-4
cdr3_length: 15
j_call: TRBJ2-7
clone_size: few
cdr3_nt: TGTGCCAGCAGCCTAGGGGGCGCGGGCAAACACGAGCAGTACTTC
cdr3_aa: CASSLGGAGKHEQYF

d_call: NA
v_call: TRBV6-1
cdr3_length: 15
j_call: TRBJ1-5
clone_size: NA
cdr3_nt: TGTGCCACTAACTGGGGCATCATCAGCAATCAGCCCCAGCATTTT
cdr3_aa: CATNWGIISNQPQHF

d_call: TRBD2
v_call: TRBV7-2
cdr3_length: 16
j_call: TRBJ2-1
clone_size: few
cdr3_nt: TGTGCCAGCAGCTTAGCGAGGCTAGCGGACTACAATGAGCAGTTCTTC
cdr3_aa: CASSLARLADYNEQFF

d_call: NA
v_call: TRBV6-5
cdr3_length: 11
j_call: TRBJ1-5
clone_size: few
cdr3_nt: TGTGCCAGCAGTTACAGCCCTCCCCAGCATTTT
cdr3_aa: CASSYSPPQHF

d_call: NA
v_call: TRBV7-3
cdr3_length: 15
j_call: TRBJ2-1
clone_size: few
cdr3_nt: TGTGCCAGCAGCTTAGCGGGGGCCCCTTACAATGAGCAGTTCTTC
cdr3_aa: CASSLAGAPYNEQFF

d_call: NA
v_call: TRBV30
cdr3_length: 11
j_call: TRBJ2-7
clone_size: NA
cdr3_nt: TGTGCCTGGAGTGTATCGTACGAGCAGTACTTC
cdr3_aa: CAWSVSYEQYF

d_call: TRBD1
v_call: TRBV28
cdr3_length: 16
j_call: TRBJ2-7
clone_size: few
cdr3_nt: TGTGCCAGCAGTCCGGGGACAGGGTCGAGCTCCTACGAGCAGTACTTC
cdr3_aa: CASSPGTGSSSYEQYF

d_call: NA
v_call: TRBV7-9
cdr3_length: 13
j_call: TRBJ2-1
clone_size: few
cdr3_nt: TGTGCCAGCAGCTTGGCGGTCTACAATGAGCAGTTCTTC
cdr3_aa: CASSLAVYNEQFF

d_call: TRBD1
v_call: TRBV27
cdr3_length: 15
j_call: TRBJ2-7
clone_size: NA
cdr3_nt: TGTGCCAGCAGTACCAGACAGGGGTATTCCTTCGAGCAGTACTTC
cdr3_aa: CASSTRQGYSFEQYF

d_call: TRBD2
v_call: TRBV9
cdr3_length: 17
j_call: TRBJ2-7
clone_size: NA
cdr3_nt: TGTGCCAGCAGCGTACGCGGGGGTCTCTCCCCTGGGGACGAGCAGTACTTC
cdr3_aa: CASSVRGGLSPGDEQYF

d_call: NA
v_call: TRBV5-6
cdr3_length: 15
j_call: TRBJ1-2
clone_size: few
cdr3_nt: TGTGCCAGCAGCTTAGCCCAGGCGAACCCCTATGGCTACACCTTC
cdr3_aa: CASSLAQANPYGYTF

d_call: NA
v_call: TRBV25-1
cdr3_length: 14
j_call: TRBJ1-2
clone_size: NA
cdr3_nt: TGTGCCAGCAGTGAAACGACAGGCGCCTATGGCTACACCTTC
cdr3_aa: CASSETTGAYGYTF

d_call: NA
v_call: TRBV19
cdr3_length: 15
j_call: TRBJ1-3
clone_size: medium-sized
cdr3_nt: TGTGCCAGTAGTATCAGCAGTGTTGCTGGAAACACCATATATTTT
cdr3_aa: CASSISSVAGNTIYF

d_call: NA
v_call: TRBV28
cdr3_length: 12
j_call: TRBJ2-6
clone_size: many
cdr3_nt: TGTGCCAGCAGCACCCGGGCCAACGTCCTGACTTTC
cdr3_aa: CASSTRANVLTF

d_call: NA
v_call: TRBV27
cdr3_length: 16
j_call: TRBJ2-7
clone_size: few
cdr3_nt: TGTGCCAGCAGTTCCCCTCATCCGGAGGGGCTGGACGAGCAGTACTTC
cdr3_aa: CASSSPHPEGLDEQYF

d_call: TRBD1
v_call: TRBV6-1
cdr3_length: 15
j_call: TRBJ2-1
clone_size: NA
cdr3_nt: TGTGCCAGCCACCCCGGGACAGGGGAGAAGAATGAGCAGTTCTTC
cdr3_aa: CASHPGTGEKNEQFF

d_call: TRBD2
v_call: TRBV5-1
cdr3_length: 14
j_call: TRBJ2-1
clone_size: NA
cdr3_nt: TGCGCCAGCAGCCCACTAGCGGGGGTCAATGAGCAGTTCTTC
cdr3_aa: CASSPLAGVNEQFF

d_call: NA
v_call: TRBV15
cdr3_length: 14
j_call: TRBJ2-7
clone_size: many
cdr3_nt: TGTGCCACCAGCAGAGAAGGAATCTCCTACGAGCAGTACTTC
cdr3_aa: CATSREGISYEQYF

d_call: NA
v_call: TRBV23-1
cdr3_length: 10
j_call: TRBJ2-5
clone_size: NA
cdr3_nt: TGCGCCCGAAGTAGACAGGCCCAGTACTTC
cdr3_aa: CARSRQAQYF

d_call: NA
v_call: TRBV28
cdr3_length: 16
j_call: TRBJ1-2
clone_size: NA
cdr3_nt: TGTGCCTGCTACGGGGGAGGGCACGGGAACCTCTATGGCTACACCTTC
cdr3_aa: CACYGGGHGNLYGYTF

d_call: NA
v_call: TRBV5-1
cdr3_length: 13
j_call: TRBJ2-7
clone_size: many
cdr3_nt: TGCGCCAGCAGCGAGGGGAGCTCCTACGAGCAGTACTTC
cdr3_aa: CASSEGSSYEQYF

d_call: NA
v_call: TRBV7-3
cdr3_length: 14
j_call: TRBJ2-5
clone_size: few
cdr3_nt: TGTGCCAGCAGCTTCAGCGGAAAACAAGAGACCCAGTACTTC
cdr3_aa: CASSFSGKQETQYF

d_call: NA
v_call: TRBV19
cdr3_length: 14
j_call: TRBJ1-2
clone_size: many
cdr3_nt: TGTGCCAGTAGTAACCACCAGGGAGACTATGGCTACACCTTC
cdr3_aa: CASSNHQGDYGYTF

d_call: TRBD1
v_call: TRBV6-5
cdr3_length: 13
j_call: TRBJ2-7
clone_size: NA
cdr3_nt: TGTGCCAGCAGTTGGGACAGAGCCTACGAGCAGTACTTC
cdr3_aa: CASSWDRAYEQYF

d_call: NA
v_call: TRBV9
cdr3_length: 17
j_call: TRBJ1-6
clone_size: many
cdr3_nt: TGTGCCAGCAGCGGAACTAACAGAAGCTCCTATAATTCACCCCTCCACTTT
cdr3_aa: CASSGTNRSSYNSPLHF

d_call: NA
v_call: TRBV28
cdr3_length: 16
j_call: TRBJ2-5
clone_size: NA
cdr3_nt: TGTGCCAGCAGGGGACAACCAGGAAGGGGAGCTGGGACCCAGTACTTC
cdr3_aa: CASRGQPGRGAGTQYF

d_call: NA
v_call: TRBV5-1
cdr3_length: 14
j_call: TRBJ1-1
clone_size: NA
cdr3_nt: TGCGCCAGCACCCCCGGGGTCCTAAACACTGAAGCTTTCTTT
cdr3_aa: CASTPGVLNTEAFF

d_call: NA
v_call: TRBV6-5
cdr3_length: 15
j_call: TRBJ2-3
clone_size: NA
cdr3_nt: TGTGCCAGCCGCCTGGTAGGGGAGACTACAGATACGCAGTATTTT
cdr3_aa: CASRLVGETTDTQYF

d_call: TRBD2
v_call: TRBV29-1
cdr3_length: 13
j_call: TRBJ2-1
clone_size: few
cdr3_nt: TGCAGCGTTAGCGGGGGGGCCTACAATGAGCAGTTCTTC
cdr3_aa: CSVSGGAYNEQFF

d_call: NA
v_call: TRBV9
cdr3_length: 16
j_call: TRBJ1-4
clone_size: NA
cdr3_nt: TGTGCCAGCAGCGTAGAGGGAGCAGGGGATAGTGAAAAACTGTTTTTT
cdr3_aa: CASSVEGAGDSEKLFF